Listed below are T cell receptor beta chains from one sample, sequenced in a study of T cell repertoires in cytomegalovirus infection. MiXCR, run by TCRdb on the reads, gives a single entry per CDR3 protein. Found here are approximately 120,000 distinct CDR3 sequences, 32% of them singletons; the top ten hold around 54%. No antigen has been identified for these receptors. The sequencing used CD8+ T cells from cultured PBMCs, collected from culture after CMV antigen stimulation. These receptors originate from a human donor in good health (CMV status not recorded). Some clones in this sample may be carry-over from other donors' samples. Each CDR3 is given with its conserved first and last residue. Fields, in order: D gene, clone size, J gene, V gene, CDR3 DNA, CDR3 protein. D genes are given only for firm matches. Only some rows state a clone size, as once, few, many or a class for expanded clones.

>TRBD1|-|TRBJ2-5|TRBV13
TGTGCCAGCAGCGAAAACAGGGGGCAAGAGACCCAGTACTTC
CASSENRGQETQYF
>-|many|TRBJ1-5|TRBV10-3
TGTGCCATCAGTGGGGGGTTCAGCAATCAGCCCCAGCATTTT
CAISGGFSNQPQHF
>-|many|TRBJ2-7|TRBV3-1
TGTGCCAGCAGCCTCAGTTCCGGGGGTATAGGTGAGCAGTACTTC
CASSLSSGGIGEQYF
>-|-|TRBJ1-1|TRBV19
TGTGCCAGTAGGGGACACGATAACACTGAAGCTTTCTTT
CASRGHDNTEAFF
>-|many|TRBJ2-1|TRBV28
TGTGCCAGCAGTTTCGTCGGAGGGGCCCGATCCCACTCGTACAATGAGCAGTTCTTC
CASSFVGGARSHSYNEQFF
>TRBD1|-|TRBJ1-5|TRBV6-1
TGTGCCAGCAGAAGCGACAGGGGGGGGAATCAGCCCCAGCATTTT
CASRSDRGGNQPQHF
>TRBD2|few|TRBJ2-7|TRBV27
TGTGCCAGCAGCTGGGGAGCGGGGGGTTCCTCCTACGAGCAGTACTTC
CASSWGAGGSSYEQYF
>-|-|TRBJ2-1|TRBV6-6
TGTGCCAGCAGTTACTCGGGGACCAACAATGAGCAGTTCTTC
CASSYSGTNNEQFF
>-|-|TRBJ1-5|TRBV7-3
TGTGCCAGCAGCTTTCTTAATCAGCCCCAGCATTTT
CASSFLNQPQHF
>TRBD1|-|TRBJ1-5|TRBV7-9
TGTGCCAGCGGGGGGGGGACAGGCAATCAGCCCCAGCATTTT
CASGGGTGNQPQHF
>-|-|TRBJ1-1|TRBV19
TGTGCCAGTAGTGGCGGGGGGCTAACTGAAGCTTTCTTT
CASSGGGLTEAFF
>TRBD1|-|TRBJ1-2|TRBV6-2/TRBV6-3
TGTGCCAGCAGTTACGGGACAGGATGGTATGGCTACACCTTC
CASSYGTGWYGYTF
>-|-|TRBJ1-2|TRBV5-5
TGTGCCAGCAGCCTCATGGGTTATCGGGGGCAACCTAACTATGGCTACACCTTC
CASSLMGYRGQPNYGYTF
>-|few|TRBJ2-5|TRBV20-1
TGCAGTGCTAGTGCTAGCCAGGAGACCCAGTACTTC
CSASASQETQYF
>TRBD2|-|TRBJ2-7|TRBV7-2
TGTGCCAGCAGCTCTACACCTAGCGGGGGGGATGGCGAGCAGTACTTC
CASSSTPSGGDGEQYF
>-|many|TRBJ2-3|TRBV7-6
TGTGCCAGCAGCCTCCTTACTGGGGGCACAGATACGCAGTATTTT
CASSLLTGGTDTQYF
>-|-|TRBJ2-7|TRBV6-5
TGTGCCAGCAGTCCACAACCCCGATCCGAGCAGTACTTC
CASSPQPRSEQYF
>-|-|TRBJ2-6|TRBV6-1
TGTGCCAGCGCAATGGAGTCCTCTGGGGCCAACGTCCTGACTTTC
CASAMESSGANVLTF
>-|few|TRBJ2-3|TRBV20-1
TGCAGTGCAAGGACAAGGTACACAGATACGCAGTATTTT
CSARTRYTDTQYF
>TRBD2|once|TRBJ2-5|TRBV5-3
TGTGCCAGTCACGGGGGGGCCGGGGAGACCCAGTACTTC
CASHGGAGETQYF
>-|-|TRBJ2-7|TRBV7-9
TGTGCCAGCACGCCAGGGCCCTACGAGCAGTACTTC
CASTPGPYEQYF
>-|many|TRBJ1-1|TRBV4-1
TGCGCCAGCAGCCAAGGGTTTTCGGGAAGGGAAACTGAAGCTTTCTTT
CASSQGFSGRETEAFF
>TRBD1|few|TRBJ2-6|TRBV27
TGTGCCAGTCAAAACAGGGGGATAGACCCTGGGGCCAACGTCCTGACTTTC
CASQNRGIDPGANVLTF
>TRBD1|-|TRBJ1-5|TRBV28
TGTGCCAGCAGATCCGGACAGGGGGGTCAGCCCCAGCATTTT
CASRSGQGGQPQHF
>-|many|TRBJ2-7|TRBV11-2
TGTGCCAGCAGCTTAGGTTCGGGGTCCTACGAGCAGTACTTC
CASSLGSGSYEQYF
>-|-|TRBJ1-1|TRBV5-1
TGCGCCAGCAGCTTGGTGGCAGATATGAACACTGAAGCTTTCTTT
CASSLVADMNTEAFF
>-|-|TRBJ2-6|TRBV23-1
TGCGCCAGCAGTCAATTGGGCAGGAGCTCTGGGGCCAACGTCCTGACTTTC
CASSQLGRSSGANVLTF
>TRBD1|-|TRBJ1-2|TRBV20-1
TGCAGTGCCAGGGAGGGACAGATCGGGGGCTACACCTTC
CSAREGQIGGYTF
>-|few|TRBJ2-4|TRBV27
TGTGCCAGCAGGGCCGTTCTAGCCAAAAACATTCAGTACTTC
CASRAVLAKNIQYF
>-|-|TRBJ2-1|TRBV7-2
TGTGCCAGCAGCTTAGGTGTCGGGGGGCCGTACAATGAGCAGTTCTTC
CASSLGVGGPYNEQFF
>-|-|TRBJ2-2|TRBV4-1
TGCGCCAGCAGCCAAGAAGGGGCTGCCGGGGAGCTGTTTTTT
CASSQEGAAGELFF
>-|few|TRBJ2-7|TRBV28
TGTGCCAGCAGTTTTGTAGGCTACGAGCAGTACTTC
CASSFVGYEQYF
>-|-|TRBJ2-7|TRBV29-1
TGCAGCGTTCAAGACGGGACGGGTGTCTACGAGCAGTACTTC
CSVQDGTGVYEQYF
>-|-|TRBJ1-1|TRBV15
TGTGCCACCAGCAGAGTGACCAGGGTGGACACTGAAGCTTTCTTT
CATSRVTRVDTEAFF
>TRBD2|many|TRBJ2-3|TRBV12-3/TRBV12-4
TGTGCCAGCAGTTTGGGCCTAGCGGGGGTCCCACGCACAGATACGCAGTATTTT
CASSLGLAGVPRTDTQYF
>-|-|TRBJ1-2|TRBV24-1
TGTGCCACCAGCGACGGGGGACCCGGCTATGGCTACACCTTC
CATSDGGPGYGYTF
>-|-|TRBJ2-7|TRBV27
TGTGCCAGCAGTTTGATGGGATGGGACGGAGCCTACGAGCAGTACTTC
CASSLMGWDGAYEQYF
>-|-|TRBJ2-1|TRBV4-1
TGCGCCAGCAGCCAGGGGGGAGACAGGGAGAGCTCCTACAATGAGCAGTTCTTC
CASSQGGDRESSYNEQFF
>-|-|TRBJ2-3|TRBV10-3
TGTGCCATCAGTGGTACAGGGTCTAGCACAGATACGCAGTATTTT
CAISGTGSSTDTQYF
>-|few|TRBJ2-1|TRBV12-3/TRBV12-4
TGTGCCAGCAGTCTCGGACAGAGCGACCCCGGGGGCTCCTACAATGAGCAGTTCTTC
CASSLGQSDPGGSYNEQFF
>-|-|TRBJ2-3|TRBV6-2/TRBV6-3
TGTGCCAGCAGTTACTCGAGAGGGGCCGACACAGATACGCAGTATTTT
CASSYSRGADTDTQYF
>-|-|TRBJ2-7|TRBV6-6
TGTGCCAGCAGACCCGGACATCAGGCAATCTACGAGCAGTACTTC
CASRPGHQAIYEQYF
>-|few|TRBJ2-5|TRBV2
TGTGCCAGCGGGGGAGCCCCAGGGTACTTC
CASGGAPGYF
>-|-|TRBJ1-1|TRBV6-8
TGTGCCAGCAGTTACAGCAGGGATAGAGATATGAACACTGAAGCTTTCTTT
CASSYSRDRDMNTEAFF
>-|-|TRBJ1-2|TRBV6-5
TGTGCCAGCAGCTACGGGGCAGGGGCTAACTATGGCTACACCTTC
CASSYGAGANYGYTF
>-|-|TRBJ1-2|TRBV5-6
TGTGCCAGCACCCCCGACAGACTATCTAACTATGGCTACACCTTC
CASTPDRLSNYGYTF
>TRBD2|many|TRBJ2-1|TRBV12-3/TRBV12-4
TGTGCCAGCAGTACGGCGGGGGGCGCCCTATACAATGAGCAGTTCTTC
CASSTAGGALYNEQFF
>TRBD1|-|TRBJ2-7|TRBV7-2
TGTGCCAGCAGCTTGCCGGACAGGGAGGACGAGCAGTACTTC
CASSLPDREDEQYF
>-|-|TRBJ2-7|TRBV4-3
TGCGCCAGCAGCCAAGACAGGGGAGGCAACTACGAGCAGTACTTC
CASSQDRGGNYEQYF
>TRBD1|-|TRBJ1-3|TRBV6-1
TGTGCCAGCAGAGACATCTACGACAGGGCTGAAGGAAACACCATATATTTT
CASRDIYDRAEGNTIYF
>-|many|TRBJ2-1|TRBV7-9
TGTGCCAGCAGCTTGATTGGCGGCTACAATGAGCAGTTCTTC
CASSLIGGYNEQFF
>TRBD1|few|TRBJ1-1|TRBV7-9
TGTGCCAGCAGCTCCCGGACAGGACCGGACACTGAAGCTTTCTTT
CASSSRTGPDTEAFF
>TRBD1|-|TRBJ1-1|TRBV12-3/TRBV12-4
TGTGCCAGCAGTTCCCCTGACAGGGAGGTTAAAGCTTTCTTT
CASSSPDREVKAFF
>-|-|TRBJ2-3|TRBV20-1
TGCAGTGCTAGTTTCTTGAATACGCAGTATTTT
CSASFLNTQYF
>-|few|TRBJ2-7|TRBV7-2
TGTGCCAGCAGCTACAGGGTCCACGAGCAGTACTTC
CASSYRVHEQYF
>-|few|TRBJ1-5|TRBV28
TGTGCCAGCAGTGAGGGGGGTACTCATCAGCCCCAGCATTTT
CASSEGGTHQPQHF
>TRBD1|-|TRBJ2-6|TRBV6-1
TGTGCCAGCAGTGAATGGATGGGCGGGGGGGACAGGGGGCCTGGGGCCAACGTCCTGACTTTC
CASSEWMGGGDRGPGANVLTF
>TRBD2|-|TRBJ2-1|TRBV6-5
TGTGCCAGCAGTTACTCCGGGGGGACCTACAATGAGCAGTTCTTC
CASSYSGGTYNEQFF
>TRBD2|-|TRBJ2-7|TRBV7-2
TGTGCCAGCAGCCCCTCTCCCCTAGCGGCCGAGCAGTACTTC
CASSPSPLAAEQYF
>-|-|TRBJ2-2|TRBV9
TGTGCCAGCAGCGTATCCGTTAGCGGATCGAACACCGGGGAGCTGTTTTTT
CASSVSVSGSNTGELFF